This TCR beta chain was identified in a study of siplizumab effects on memory and regulatory T cells (dated by TCRdb to about 2019). With respect to the entire study: The study examined how the anti-CD2 antibody siplizumab affects alloreactive T-cell subsets in allogeneic mixed lymphocyte reactions built from human PBMCs.

Libraries were constructed by the immunoSEQ multiplex PCR assay. Roughly 10^5 TCR templates per sample were assayed on the deep sequencing platform. Genomic DNA extracted from sorted T cells was used for TCRbeta CDR3 sequencing. In the source study's methods: Clonal analysis of TCRbeta CDR3 data was done in the R programming language. Alloreactive CD4+ and CD8+ clones were defined by comparing unstimulated samples with post-reaction CFSE-low samples. Regulatory or non-regulatory origin of alloreactive CD4+ clones was assigned by matching sequences to the sorted unstimulated Treg and non-Treg repertoires. TCRdb obtained this table from immuneACCESS and retained in-frame rearrangements with V and J assigned. These tables miss some clones; where compared with another copy, unresolved V genes account for less than half of the shortfall, and the remainder is unexplained. V and J calls and clone size come straight from that table; D and trimming were deduced from the DNA. A total of some 90,000 clones appear in this sample, around 90% of them only once. The ten largest clonotypes hold roughly 14% of the sample.

There are 14 amino acids in the CDR3, from cysteine to phenylalanine inclusive. Only CDR3 DNA is held: 42 bases, read in frame from base 1. V ends up 4 bases short and J 2 bases short, with an unmatched junction base count of 4. The germline V gene (reference sequence) yields LNHDA for CDR1 and SQIVND for CDR2. Worth noting for this clone: This clone's antigen is unknown. No base quality values were provided; no much bigger clone lies one nucleotide off.

Sorted unstimulated T cells and proliferating T cells recovered from mixed lymphocyte reactions were subjected to TCRbeta CDR3 sequencing. Fresh whole blood from around 10 HLA-typed healthy donors was used as the source from which PBMCs were isolated. What the work shows at the level of the full study, not this receptor alone: In reactions with siplizumab, an average of roughly 70% of mappable alloreactive CD4+ clones were Treg-derived, compared with around 30% in control reactions. Siplizumab significantly reduced the cumulative frequency of alloreactive sequences traceable to unstimulated CD4+ memory T cells. Unstimulated naive T cells appeared more diverse than memory T cells, and naive cells seemed to contribute substantially to the alloresponse. Because sequences at frequencies below about 10^-5 were poorly captured, only a minor fraction of alloreactive clones could be mapped back to unstimulated subsets. No functional confirmation was obtained for the suppressive function of proliferating Tregs from siplizumab cultures. Roughly 80-95% of proliferating CD4+ or CD8+ clones could not be assigned a naive or memory phenotype.

The TCR was taken from a human donor in good health. The chain is encoded by TRBV19 joined to TRBJ2-7, with 8 middle bases fitting TRBD2. Source material: CD4+ T cells sorted from blood. CDR3 reads: CASSTPGLAYEQYF. The DNA sequence reads TGTGCCAGTAGTACGCCGGGACTAGCCTACGAGCAGTACTTC.